This entry lists 14 T cell receptor beta chains sequenced from one sample in a study of identical twins. One entry per CDR3 protein results from TCRdb running MiXCR on the 5' RACE reads. The sample lists around 960,000 distinct CDR3 sequences, approximately 13% occurring once. A further study also used this sample, focusing on yellow fever vaccine responses in identical twins.

The sample was PBMCs. These receptor sequences come from a woman younger than 35 in good health.

The rearrangement links TRBV19 to TRBJ2-2; D possibly corresponds to TRBD2 (6 bases). The CDR3 totals 16 residues. The V end was cut by 7 bases, the J end by 0 bases, with 15 bases between. From germline, CDR1 is LNHDA and CDR2 SQIVND (reference sequence). CDR3 coding DNA: TGTGCCAGTACGTCACCCGGGGGTTCGAACACCGGGGAGCTGTTTTTT. It encodes CASTSPGGSNTGELFF.

This clonotype was detected a few times. The chain carries TRBV10-3 and TRBJ2-3; 8 bases align to TRBD1. The CDR3 sequence is 12 residues long. The trim removed 6 bases at V and 6 bases at J, leaving 2 bases unmatched. Germline CDR1 ENHRY, CDR2 SYGVKD. The CDR3 region is CAIRQGEDTQYF. Written as DNA, the CDR3 is TGTGCCATCAGACAGGGGGAGGATACGCAGTATTTT.

V usage is TRBV25-1 and J usage is TRBJ1-1; 7 nucleotides agree with TRBD1. The CDR3 runs 13 residues. Trimming took 6 bases from V and 6 from J; bases not matched to a gene: 7. Germline CDR1 and CDR2: MGHDK and SYGVNS. CDR3 nucleotides: TGTGCCAGCAGCCGACAGGGTTATTCTGAAGCTTTCTTT. This sequence encodes CASSRQGYSEAFF.

The sample holds many counts of this clonotype. The rearrangement uses TRBV12-3 or TRBV12-4 and TRBJ2-7; 8 bases align to TRBD1. The length of the CDR3 is 14 residues. The ends lost 5 bases at V and 1 base at J; junction bases unmatched: 4. The CDR3 sequence: CASSPRQGSYEQYF. CDR3 bases: TGTGCCAGCAGTCCTCGACAGGGGTCCTACGAGCAGTACTTC.

The table lists this clonotype with a few counts. This CDR3 reads CAGGASLNNEQFF. The CDR3 nucleotides read TGTGCTGGGGGGGCTAGTCTCAACAATGAGCAGTTCTTC. The chain has TRBV7-8 and TRBJ2-1, with D perhaps matching TRBD2 (7 bases). The germline V gene encodes CDR1 SGHVS and CDR2 FQNEAQ. This CDR3 is built from 13 residues.

This clonotype was picked up many times. V and J are TRBV3-1 and TRBJ2-5; D unclear. The germline V gene has CDR1 LGHDT and CDR2 YNNKEL (reference sequence). The CDR3 spans 14 residues. Trimming pared 1 base from V and 2 bases from J, leaving 8 bases between. The DNA for the CDR3 is TGTGCCAGCAGCCAAGGTGGAGAGCAAGAGACCCAGTACTTC. Protein: CASSQGGEQETQYF.

A few counts support this clonotype. This rearrangement joins TRBV20-1 to TRBJ1-2; D not resolved. This CDR3 is built from 15 residues. Germline V gene sequence: CDR1 DFQATT, CDR2 SNEGSKA (reference sequence). V was trimmed by 2 bases and J by 8 bases, leaving 21 bases between them. The CDR3 nucleotides read TGCAGTGCTAGACCCGCCTTGATCCCCAGGTCGGGCTACACCTTC. Amino acid sequence: CSARPALIPRSGYTF.

This clonotype was seen many times. The chain uses TRBV29-1 and TRBJ2-1; D may be TRBD2 (5 bases). This CDR3 region has 16 residues. Between the trimmed V and J ends, which lost 7 bases and 4 bases, there was a span of 23 bases. Germline CDR1 is SQVTM and CDR2 is ANQGSEA. The CDR3 DNA follows: TGCAGCGCCGTGGGCCGAGAAGAGGGCGCGTACAATGAGCAGTTCTTC. Translation gives CSAVGREEGAYNEQFF.

The V gene is TRBV24-1, the J gene TRBJ1-2, with D perhaps TRBD1 (6 bases). CDR1 and CDR2 from the germline V gene are KGHDR and SFDVKD. V lost 3 bases to trimming and J lost 4 bases, with 11 bases between them. CDR3 length: 14 residues. The CDR3 sequence: CATSDVAGAYGYTF. The CDR3 DNA reads TGTGCCACCAGTGATGTAGCGGGGGCCTATGGCTACACCTTC.

CDR3 in DNA: TGTGCCAGCAGTTTATGGGGTAGCGGCCACAATGAGCAGTTCTTC. Its translation is CASSLWGSGHNEQFF. V usage is TRBV27 and J usage is TRBJ2-1; a weak D match, TRBD2 (6 bases). Germline V lookup: CDR1 MNHEY, CDR2 SMNVEV (reference sequence). Trimming removed 1 base from V and 5 bases from J, with 12 bases in between. This CDR3 spans 15 amino acids.

This clonotype appeared a few times. V usage is TRBV6-1 and J usage is TRBJ1-5, with D unresolved. The CDR3 sequence is 15 residues long. The germline gives CDR1 MNHNS, CDR2 SASEGT. The V end lost 2 bases, the J end lost 3 bases, and 11 bases lay between the germline ends. DNA of the CDR3: TGTGCCAGCAGTGAAAGAGACCGCTCCAATCAGCCCCAGCATTTT. This codes for CASSERDRSNQPQHF.

This chain connects TRBV5-1 to TRBJ2-2; the D is unclear. CDR1 is SGHRS and CDR2 is YFSETQ in the germline V gene. The germline V and J ends were trimmed by 4 bases and 4 bases, with 8 bases remaining between them. The CDR3 runs to 13 residues. CDR3 DNA: TGCGCCAGCAGCCAGCAGAGCACCGGGGAGCTGTTTTTT. It codes for CASSQQSTGELFF. Using reference TRBV5-1 and TRBJ2-2 for the parts outside the CDR3, the full variable domain is KAGVTQTPRYLIKTRGQQVTLSCSPISGHRSVSWYQQTPGQGLQFLFEYFSETQRNKGNFPGRFSGRQFSNSRSEMNVSTLELGDSALYLCASSQQSTGELFFGEGSRLTVL.

This clonotype has only a few counts. This chain connects TRBV12-3 or TRBV12-4 to TRBJ2-1, with 8 bases aligning to TRBD2. Trimming took 2 bases from V and 8 from J; bases not matched to a gene: 11. This CDR3 region has 16 residues. The DNA for the CDR3 is TGTGCCAGCAGTTTACTCATTAGCGGGACCGGAGATGAGCAGTTCTTC. Residues: CASSLLISGTGDEQFF.

This clonotype has more than one count but fewer than ten. The chain is built from TRBV5-1 and TRBJ1-6, with no clear D. This CDR3 comprises 14 residues. From germline, CDR1 is SGHRS and CDR2 YFSETQ. V lost 4 bases to trimming and J lost 15 bases, with 20 bases between them. CDR3 loop: CASSLALGREFLHF. The CDR3 coding sequence is TGCGCCAGCAGCCTGGCGTTAGGCAGAGAATTCCTCCACTTT.